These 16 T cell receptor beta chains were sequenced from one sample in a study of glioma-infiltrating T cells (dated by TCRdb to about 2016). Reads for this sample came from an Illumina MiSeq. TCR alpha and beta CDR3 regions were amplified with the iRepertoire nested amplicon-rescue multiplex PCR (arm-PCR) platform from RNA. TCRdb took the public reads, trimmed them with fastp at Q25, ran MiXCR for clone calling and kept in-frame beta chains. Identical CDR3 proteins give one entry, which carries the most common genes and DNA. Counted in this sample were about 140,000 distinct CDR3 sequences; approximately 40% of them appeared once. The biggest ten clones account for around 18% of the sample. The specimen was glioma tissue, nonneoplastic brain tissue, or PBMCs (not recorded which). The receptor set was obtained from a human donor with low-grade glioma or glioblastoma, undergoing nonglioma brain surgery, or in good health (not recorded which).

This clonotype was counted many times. CDR3 sequence (DNA): TGTGCCAGCAGTCCCGGGCAGGGACAGAAAAAGCGGCAGTTCTTC. This translates into CASSPGQGQKKRQFF. This rearrangement joins TRBV27 to TRBJ2-1, with 7 bases matching TRBD1. The CDR3 covers 15 residues. Germline V gene data show CDR1 as MNHEY and CDR2 as SMNVEV (reference sequence). Trimming took 5 bases from V and 12 from J; bases not matched to a gene: 16.

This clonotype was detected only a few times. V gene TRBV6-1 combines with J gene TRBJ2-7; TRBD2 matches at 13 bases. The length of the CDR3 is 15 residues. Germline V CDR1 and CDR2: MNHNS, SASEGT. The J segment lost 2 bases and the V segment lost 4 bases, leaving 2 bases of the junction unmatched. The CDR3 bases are TGTGCCAGCAGTGCAACTAGCGGGAGGGCCTACGAGCAGTACTTC. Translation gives CASSATSGRAYEQYF.

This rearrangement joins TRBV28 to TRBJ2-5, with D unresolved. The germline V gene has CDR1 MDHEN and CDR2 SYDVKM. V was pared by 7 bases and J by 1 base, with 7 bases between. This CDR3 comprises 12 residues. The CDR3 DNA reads TGTGCCAGCATAGGCAGCCAAGAGACCCAGTACTTC. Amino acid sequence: CASIGSQETQYF.

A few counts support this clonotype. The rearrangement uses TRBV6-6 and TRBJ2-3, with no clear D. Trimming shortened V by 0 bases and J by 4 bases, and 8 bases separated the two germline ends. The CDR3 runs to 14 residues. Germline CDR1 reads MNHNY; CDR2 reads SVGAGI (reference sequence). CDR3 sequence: CASSYSEPADTQYF. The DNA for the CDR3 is TGTGCCAGCAGTTACTCGGAACCTGCAGATACGCAGTATTTT.

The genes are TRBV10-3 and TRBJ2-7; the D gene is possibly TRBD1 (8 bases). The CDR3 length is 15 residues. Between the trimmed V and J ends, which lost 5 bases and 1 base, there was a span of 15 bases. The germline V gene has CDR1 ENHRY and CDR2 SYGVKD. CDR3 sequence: CAISRGQGGSYEQYF. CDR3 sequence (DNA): TGTGCCATCAGTCGCGGACAGGGAGGGTCCTACGAGCAGTACTTC.

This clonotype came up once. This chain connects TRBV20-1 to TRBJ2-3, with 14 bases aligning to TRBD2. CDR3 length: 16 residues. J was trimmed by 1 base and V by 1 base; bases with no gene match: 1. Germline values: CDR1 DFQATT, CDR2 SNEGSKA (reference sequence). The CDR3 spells CSARGTSGGRTDTQYF. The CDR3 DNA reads TGCAGTGCTAGAGGGACTAGCGGGGGGCGCACAGATACGCAGTATTTT.

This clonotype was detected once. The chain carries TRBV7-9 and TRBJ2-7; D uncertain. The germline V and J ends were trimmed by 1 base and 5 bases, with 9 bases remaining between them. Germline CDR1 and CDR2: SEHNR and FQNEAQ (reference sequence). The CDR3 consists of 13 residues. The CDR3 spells CASSLEVTHEQYF. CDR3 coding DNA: TGTGCCAGCAGCTTAGAGGTTACCCACGAGCAGTACTTC. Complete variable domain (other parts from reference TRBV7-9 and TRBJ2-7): DTGVSQNPRHKITKRGQNVTFRCDPISEHNRLYWYRQTLGQGPEFLTYFQNEAQLEKSRLLSDRFSAERPKGSFSTLEIQRTEQGDSAMYLCASSLEVTHEQYFGPGTRLTVT.

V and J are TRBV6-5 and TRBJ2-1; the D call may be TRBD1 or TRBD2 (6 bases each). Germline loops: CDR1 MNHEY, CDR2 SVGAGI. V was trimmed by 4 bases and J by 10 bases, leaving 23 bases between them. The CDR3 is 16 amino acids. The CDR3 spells CASSSNRDRDFYEQFF. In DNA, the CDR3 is TGTGCCAGCAGTTCGAACAGGGATCGGGACTTCTACGAGCAGTTCTTC.

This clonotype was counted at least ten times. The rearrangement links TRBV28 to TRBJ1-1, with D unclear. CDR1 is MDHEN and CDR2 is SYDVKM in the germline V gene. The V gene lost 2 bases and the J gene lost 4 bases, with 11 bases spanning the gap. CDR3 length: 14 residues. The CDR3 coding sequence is TGTGCCAGCAGTTTACCCGCAGCGAGCACTGAAGCTTTCTTT. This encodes CASSLPAASTEAFF.

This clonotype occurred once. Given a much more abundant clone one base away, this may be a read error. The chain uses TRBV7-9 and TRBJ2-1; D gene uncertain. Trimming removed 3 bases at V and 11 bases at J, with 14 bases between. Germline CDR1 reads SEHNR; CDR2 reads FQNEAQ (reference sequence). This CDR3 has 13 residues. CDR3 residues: CASSFSQLPKQFF. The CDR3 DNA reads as TGTGCCAGCAGCTTTTCTCAACTGCCTAAGCAGTTCTTC.

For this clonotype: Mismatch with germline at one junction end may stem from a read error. CDR3 DNA: TGTGCCAGCAGTGCCGCTAACCCCCAAGAGACCCGGTACTTC. Translation: CASSAANPQETRYF. The chain carries TRBV6-2 or TRBV6-3 and TRBJ2-5; D ambiguous. CDR1 is MNHEY and CDR2 is SVGEGT in the germline V gene. This CDR3 spans 14 amino acids.

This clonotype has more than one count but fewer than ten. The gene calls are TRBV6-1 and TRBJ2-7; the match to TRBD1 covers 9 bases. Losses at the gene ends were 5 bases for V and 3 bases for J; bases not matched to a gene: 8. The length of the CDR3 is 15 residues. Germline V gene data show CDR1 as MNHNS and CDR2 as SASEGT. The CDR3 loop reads CASSRPGQGYYEQYF. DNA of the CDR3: TGTGCCAGCAGTCGTCCGGGACAGGGATACTACGAGCAGTACTTC.

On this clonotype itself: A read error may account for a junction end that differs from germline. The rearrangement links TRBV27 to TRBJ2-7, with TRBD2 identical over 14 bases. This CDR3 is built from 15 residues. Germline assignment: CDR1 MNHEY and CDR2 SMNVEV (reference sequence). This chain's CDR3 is CASRLEGLAGDERYF. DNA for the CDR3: TGTGCCAGCAGACTCGAGGGACTAGCGGGGGACGAGCGGTACTTC.

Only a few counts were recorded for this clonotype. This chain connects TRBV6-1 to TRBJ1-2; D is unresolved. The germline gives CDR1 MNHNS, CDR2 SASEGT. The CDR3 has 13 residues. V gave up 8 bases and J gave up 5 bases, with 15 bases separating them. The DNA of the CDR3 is TGTGCCAGCCGCAAGGAATTTGCTTATGGCTACACCTTC. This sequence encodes CASRKEFAYGYTF.

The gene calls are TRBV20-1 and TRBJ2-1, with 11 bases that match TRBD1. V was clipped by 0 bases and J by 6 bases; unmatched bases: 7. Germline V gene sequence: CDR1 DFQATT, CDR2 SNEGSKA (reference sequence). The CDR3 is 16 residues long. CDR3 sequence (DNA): TGCAGTGCTAGAGATGTTCTTGGGACAGGGGGCAATGAGCAGTTCTTC. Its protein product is CSARDVLGTGGNEQFF.

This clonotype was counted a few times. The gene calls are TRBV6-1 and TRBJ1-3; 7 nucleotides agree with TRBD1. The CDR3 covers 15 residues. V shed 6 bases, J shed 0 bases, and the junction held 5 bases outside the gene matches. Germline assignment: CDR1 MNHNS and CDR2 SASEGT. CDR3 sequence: CASSDGQDSGNTIYF. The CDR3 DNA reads TGTGCCAGCAGCGATGGACAGGACTCTGGAAACACCATATATTTT.